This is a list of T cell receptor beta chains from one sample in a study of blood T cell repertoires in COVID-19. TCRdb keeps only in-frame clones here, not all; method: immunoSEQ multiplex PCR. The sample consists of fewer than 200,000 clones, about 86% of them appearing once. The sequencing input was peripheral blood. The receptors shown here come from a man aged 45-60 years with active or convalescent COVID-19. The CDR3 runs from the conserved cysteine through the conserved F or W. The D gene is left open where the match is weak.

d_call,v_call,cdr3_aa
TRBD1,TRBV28,CASEVVSPTGNYGYTF
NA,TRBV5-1,CASSLAGVDYGYTF
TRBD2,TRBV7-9,CASSLSGLVYNEQFF
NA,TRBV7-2,CASSNGLRRGEQFF
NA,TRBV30,CAYSTVYEQYF
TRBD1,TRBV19,CASVRGTGAENEQFF
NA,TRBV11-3,CASSLRGQDSPLHF
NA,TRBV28,CASSPSRLVGRNIQYF
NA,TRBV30,CAWTRTANTEAFF
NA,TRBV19,CASSTSNQGRREKLFF
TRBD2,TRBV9,CASSSTGTSGRAGEQFF
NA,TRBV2,CASSEQGTGNTIYF
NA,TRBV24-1,CATRQGRNTEAFF
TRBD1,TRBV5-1,CASSPGQEIMNTEAFF
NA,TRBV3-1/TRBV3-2,CASSQGTNYGYTF